The 7 T cell receptor beta chains below all came from one sample that was sequenced in a study of regulatory and conventional T cells in RAG deficiency. Assay: immunoSEQ multiplex PCR; the TCRdb copy retains only in-frame clones and omits some. The table records 25,000 to 35,000 clones, around 90% of them present only once. These data were likewise used in another study, on regulatory T cells. That paper notes: The primer mix had 52 TRBV and 13 TRBJ primers.

The specimen was CD8+ T cells sorted from blood. The receptors originated from a human donor in good health.

The chain couples TRBV7-9 to TRBJ2-1; 11 nucleotides agree with TRBD1. Trimming took 4 bases from V and 8 from J; bases not matched to a gene: 10. CDR1 and CDR2 (germline): SEHNR, FQNEAQ (reference sequence). CDR3 size: 16 residues. The CDR3 coding sequence is TGTGCCAGCAGCTCGAGACGGACAGGGGGCGAATATGAGCAGTTCTTC. Amino acid sequence: CASSSRRTGGEYEQFF.

V and J are TRBV5-1 and TRBJ1-2; D call uncertain. CDR1 SGHRS and CDR2 YFSETQ come from the germline V gene. Trimming took 4 bases from V and 5 from J, leaving 6 bases between them. The CDR3 is 11 amino acids. CDR3: CASSGYYGYTF. The CDR3 DNA sequence: TGCGCCAGCAGCGGGTATTATGGCTACACCTTC. The variable domain in full, completed from reference TRBV5-1 and TRBJ1-2, reads KAGVTQTPRYLIKTRGQQVTLSCSPISGHRSVSWYQQTPGQGLQFLFEYFSETQRNKGNFPGRFSGRQFSNSRSEMNVSTLELGDSALYLCASSGYYGYTFGSGTRLTVV.

V and J are TRBV29-1 and TRBJ1-2; the D is unclear. This CDR3 is built from 11 residues. Per the germline V gene, CDR1 is SQVTM and CDR2 is ANQGSEA. V shed 4 bases and J shed 8 bases, with 11 bases lying between them. CDR3 DNA sequence: TGCAGCGTTGCCCTAAACGAGGGCTACACCTTC. This translates into CSVALNEGYTF.

V gene TRBV7-9 combines with J gene TRBJ2-1; maybe TRBD1 (6 bases). This CDR3 is built from 16 residues. The germline CDR1 and CDR2 sequences are SEHNR and FQNEAQ (reference sequence). The ends were cut back, 5 bases at V and 6 bases at J, with 20 bases in the middle. CDR3 region: CASSRTGTSGINEQFF. The CDR3 bases are TGTGCCAGCAGCCGAACCGGGACATCAGGAATCAATGAGCAGTTCTTC.

The chain has TRBV7-8 and TRBJ2-2; the match to TRBD2 covers 8 bases. Germline V lookup: CDR1 SGHVS, CDR2 FQNEAQ. The CDR3 runs to 15 residues. With 4 bases clipped from V and 5 bases from J, the junction kept 6 bases outside the gene matches. CDR3 sequence: CASSSRTSSTGELFF. The CDR3 DNA follows: TGTGCCAGCAGCTCAAGGACTAGCTCTACCGGGGAGCTGTTTTTT.

This clone was picked up one time. This sequence joins TRBV30 and TRBJ1-5; weak D call: TRBD1 (6 bases). The CDR3 spans 15 residues. The germline V gene has CDR1 GTSNPN and CDR2 SVGIG (reference sequence). Deletions cut 2 bases from V and 2 bases from J, with 13 bases between. CDR3 nucleotides: TGTGCCTGGAGTAGGACAGCCGGAGGCAATCAGCCCCAGCATTTT. It is translated as CAWSRTAGGNQPQHF.

J is TRBJ2-3 and V is TRBV19, with D unclear. V shed 5 bases and J shed 2 bases, with 14 bases lying between them. This CDR3 contains 15 residues. CDR1 and CDR2 from the germline V gene are LNHDA and SQIVND (reference sequence). In nucleotides, the CDR3 is TGTGCCAGTAGTCCCCGAGCTACAACCACAGATACGCAGTATTTT. It yields the protein CASSPRATTTDTQYF.